This T cell receptor beta chain was documented in a study of CD8+ T cells in alopecia areata. The wider study: Oral tofacitinib, 5 to 10 mg twice daily, was given in an open-label trial.

Germline loops: CDR1 SGHVS, CDR2 FNYEAQ. Trimming took 1 base from V and 6 from J, leaving 16 bases between them. The CDR3 loop spans 15 amino acids. Sequencing used cDNA as its template, made by extracting RNA and reverse transcribing it. Profiled with immunoSEQ multiplex PCR; TCRdb holds only in-frame clones, not every one. This table has 150,000 to 200,000 clones, roughly two thirds appearing once. As to treatment: oral pan-JAK inhibitor, 5-10 mg twice daily. Peripheral blood and lesional scalp punch biopsies came from alopecia areata patients. The sample consisted of CD4+ T cells sorted from blood, taken at week 4, from a patient treated with tofacitinib. The clonotype comes from a human donor with alopecia areata. The chain recombines TRBV7-6 with TRBJ2-7, with a tentative D call TRBD2 (5 bases). The CDR3 loop reads CASSLDSLTAGEQYF. For the CDR3, the DNA is TGTGCCAGCAGCTTAGACAGCCTTACCGCGGGCGAGCAGTACTTC.